This TCR beta chain comes out of a study of blood T cells in healthy people across ages. V gave up 5 bases and J gave up 3 bases; unmatched junction bases: 7. The CDR3 is 16 amino acids. CDR1 and CDR2 from the germline V gene are SEHNR and FQNEAQ (reference sequence). A sample-barcoded 5' primer and a J-beta primer mix were used in a second PCR of about 7 to 12 cycles. TCRdb re-called the 5' RACE reads through MiXCR, storing one row per CDR3 protein. This table holds around 1,500,000 distinct CDR3 sequences, around two fifths found once. The V and J genes are TRBV7-9 and TRBJ2-7; 13 bases fit TRBD2. Sequenced sample: blood. This clonotype originated in a woman between 18 and 29 years old in good health. CDR3 in DNA: TGTGCCAGCAGCGCGCCGGGACTAGCGGGACTCTACGAGCAGTACTTC. As protein: CASSAPGLAGLYEQYF.